One sample yielded the 24 T cell receptor beta chains listed below, sequenced in a study of ipilimumab plus nivolumab after autologous stem cell transplantation. The repertoire was sequenced with immunoSEQ multiplex PCR; TCRdb's copy has only in-frame clones and lacks some. The profile shows about 3,100 clones, approximately 76% of them singletons. The material sequenced was PBMCs, taken in a trial of ipilimumab plus nivolumab as post-transplant consolidation. Every receptor here comes from a male donor with primary mediastinal lymphoma.

This clone is large in the sample. The V gene is TRBV9, the J gene TRBJ1-4, with no clear D. The V end was cut by 0 bases, the J end by 4 bases, with 13 bases between. Per the germline V gene, CDR1 is SGDLS and CDR2 is YYNGEE. The CDR3 runs 16 residues. DNA for the CDR3: TGTGCCAGCAGCGTAGGGGAACCTCTACATAATGAAAAACTGTTTTTT. Translation gives CASSVGEPLHNEKLFF.

This clone was picked up one time. This sequence joins TRBV5-1 and TRBJ2-5, with 10 bases lining up with TRBD1. V dropped 0 bases and J dropped 4; count of bases not matched to a gene: 3. The CDR3 is made up of 15 amino acids. CDR1 SGHRS and CDR2 YFSETQ come from the germline V gene. The CDR3 spells CASSLGGQGSETQYF. The CDR3 DNA is TGCGCCAGCAGCTTGGGGGGACAGGGGTCAGAGACCCAGTACTTC. The full variable domain, in which reference TRBV5-1 and TRBJ2-5 provide the parts outside the CDR3, is KAGVTQTPRYLIKTRGQQVTLSCSPISGHRSVSWYQQTPGQGLQFLFEYFSETQRNKGNFPGRFSGRQFSNSRSEMNVSTLELGDSALYLCASSLGGQGSETQYFGPGTRLLVL.

The V and J genes are TRBV10-1 and TRBJ2-2; D gene uncertain. The CDR3 covers 14 residues. Germline values: CDR1 WNHNN, CDR2 SYGVQD (reference sequence). Trimming took off 4 bases at V and 3 bases at J, with 9 bases between the two ends. Here the CDR3 reads CASSAQSHTGELFF. CDR3 nucleotide sequence: TGCGCCAGCAGTGCGCAGTCCCACACCGGGGAGCTGTTTTTT.

The rearrangement uses TRBV5-8 and TRBJ2-1; weak D call: TRBD2 (5 bases). CDR1 and CDR2 from the germline V gene are SGHTS and YDEGEE. The length of the CDR3 is 11 residues. V was shortened by 1 base and J by 11 bases, with 7 bases between the two germline ends. CDR3 sequence (DNA): TGTGCCAGCAGCTTGACTAGAAAGCAGTTCTTC. Translation: CASSLTRKQFF.

The chain couples TRBV11-1 to TRBJ2-7; 9 positions agree with TRBD1. CDR1 and CDR2 from the germline V gene are SGHAT and FQDESV (reference sequence). There are 16 residues in the CDR3. Trimming cost V 5 bases and J 5 bases; bases outside gene matches: 13. The CDR3 is CASSLIRTGVKDEQYF. As DNA, the CDR3 is TGTGCCAGCAGCCTAATCCGGACAGGGGTTAAGGACGAGCAGTACTTC.

The V call is TRBV5-1, the J call TRBJ2-2; 7 positions agree with TRBD2. This CDR3 region has 17 residues. Germline CDR1 is SGHRS and CDR2 is YFSETQ. The V gene end was trimmed by 0 bases and the J gene end by 5 bases; junction bases not matched to a gene: 10. CDR3 in DNA: TGCGCCAGCAGCTTGGGTCCCTACGGGGGGATAACCGGGGAGCTGTTTTTT. It is translated as CASSLGPYGGITGELFF. The complete variable domain, with remaining parts taken from reference TRBV5-1 and TRBJ2-2, reads KAGVTQTPRYLIKTRGQQVTLSCSPISGHRSVSWYQQTPGQGLQFLFEYFSETQRNKGNFPGRFSGRQFSNSRSEMNVSTLELGDSALYLCASSLGPYGGITGELFFGEGSRLTVL.

The V and J genes are TRBV7-2 and TRBJ2-5; D possibly corresponds to TRBD2 (5 bases). TRBJ2-7 explains the end of the DNA better; the J call may be wrong. Germline lookup yields CDR1 SGHTA and CDR2 FQGNSA. The CDR3 consists of 12 residues. Written as DNA, the CDR3 is TGTGCCAGCAGCCAGACTACCTACGAGCAGTACTTC. Residues: CASSQTTYEQYF.

V and J are TRBV28 and TRBJ2-3, with TRBD1 matching over 7 bases. The germline V gene has CDR1 MDHEN and CDR2 SYDVKM. The V and J ends lost 5 bases and 5 bases, in that order; junction bases with no gene match: 7. This CDR3 contains 14 residues. The CDR3 DNA sequence: TGTGCCAGCAGTCCCCGGGACAGAGTAGATACGCAGTATTTT. Amino acid sequence: CASSPRDRVDTQYF.

A single count supports this clone. The chain is built from TRBV28 and TRBJ2-7; D is unresolved. This CDR3 has 13 residues. Deletions cut 1 base from V and 7 bases from J, with 11 bases between. Germline V gene lookup returns CDR1 MDHEN and CDR2 SYDVKM. CDR3 region: CASSLYLSQEQYF. The CDR3 DNA sequence: TGTGCCAGCAGTTTATACCTCTCCCAGGAGCAGTACTTC.

In its sample, this clone was seen once. The V gene is TRBV6-1, the J gene TRBJ2-1; TRBD2 is a possible D gene (6 bases). V was shortened by 5 bases and J by 5 bases, with 13 bases between the two germline ends. This CDR3 comprises 14 residues. Germline values: CDR1 MNHNS, CDR2 SASEGT. Written as DNA, the CDR3 is TGTGCCAGCAGTTCCCGCACGGGAGACAATGAGCAGTTCTTC. The encoded protein is CASSSRTGDNEQFF.

The chain carries TRBV7-2 and TRBJ2-7; 7 positions match TRBD1. CDR3 length: 17 amino acids. V gave up 5 bases and J gave up 2 bases; unmatched junction bases: 15. From germline, CDR1 is SGHTA and CDR2 FQGNSA. The CDR3 here is CASSGQASGGSPYEQYF. The CDR3, as DNA: TGTGCCAGCAGCGGACAAGCTTCAGGGGGAAGCCCCTACGAGCAGTACTTC.

V usage is TRBV7-9 and J usage is TRBJ2-5; the match to TRBD2 covers 8 bases. The CDR3 loop spans 17 amino acids. J was trimmed by 5 bases and V by 5 bases; bases with no gene match: 16. Per the germline V gene, CDR1 is SEHNR and CDR2 is FQNEAQ (reference sequence). The CDR3 reads CASSREGAPIGFETQYF. The CDR3 region has the DNA TGTGCCAGCAGCCGGGAGGGTGCGCCGATAGGGTTCGAGACCCAGTACTTC. Variable domain in full (rest from reference TRBV7-9 and TRBJ2-5): DTGVSQNPRHKITKRGQNVTFRCDPISEHNRLYWYRQTLGQGPEFLTYFQNEAQLEKSRLLSDRFSAERPKGSFSTLEIQRTEQGDSAMYLCASSREGAPIGFETQYFGPGTRLLVL.

The chain joins TRBV5-4 to TRBJ1-3; tentative D call: TRBD1 (5 bases). The CDR3 totals 15 residues. The germline V gene has CDR1 SGHNT and CDR2 YYREEE (reference sequence). Trimming removed 0 bases at V and 0 bases at J, with 7 bases between. Here the CDR3 reads CASSLGGDSGNTIYF. The CDR3 nucleotides read TGTGCCAGCAGCTTGGGGGGGGACTCTGGAAACACCATATATTTT.

CDR3: CASSDSAGGIYNEQFF. The DNA of the CDR3 is TGTGCCAGCAGTGACTCTGCGGGGGGGATCTACAATGAGCAGTTCTTC. This chain connects TRBV6-4 to TRBJ2-1, with 9 bases that match TRBD2. This CDR3 has 16 residues. Per germline, CDR1 MRHNA and CDR2 SNTAGT. The trim removed 0 bases at V and 3 bases at J, leaving 3 bases unmatched.

The chain has TRBV5-1 and TRBJ2-7, with TRBD2 matching 11 bases. This CDR3 is built from 16 residues. From germline, CDR1 is SGHRS and CDR2 YFSETQ. After removal of 0 bases from V and 4 bases from J, the junction contained 6 bases not matched to a gene. In DNA, the CDR3 is TGCGCCAGCAGCTTGGCCGTAACTAGCGGGAGTTACGAGCAGTACTTC. This gives the protein CASSLAVTSGSYEQYF.

J is TRBJ1-6 and V is TRBV30; 7 bases match TRBD1. Looked up from germline, CDR1 is GTSNPN and CDR2 is SVGIG (reference sequence). V was clipped by 0 bases and J by 10 bases; unmatched bases: 12. There are 16 residues in the CDR3. The CDR3 DNA is TGTGCCTGGAGTGTATACCCCACAGGGGCGCGGTCACCCCTCCACTTT. Its protein product is CAWSVYPTGARSPLHF.

The V gene is TRBV6-5, the J gene TRBJ2-2, with no clear D. The CDR3 loop spans 12 amino acids. In germline, CDR1 is MNHEY, CDR2 SVGAGI. V lost 1 base to trimming and J lost 3 bases, with 0 bases between them. DNA for the CDR3: TGTGCCAGCAGTTACTACACCGGGGAGCTGTTTTTT. Its protein is CASSYYTGELFF.

In its sample, this clone was seen a few times. The CDR3 loop reads CASSLVSGGAEETQYF. The CDR3 DNA reads as TGTGCCAGCAGCTTAGTTAGCGGGGGGGCGGAGGAGACCCAGTACTTC. The gene calls are TRBV7-2 and TRBJ2-5; 11 nucleotides match TRBD2. This CDR3 has 16 amino acids. V lost 1 base and J lost 5; bases outside the gene matches: 6. Germline CDR1 and CDR2: SGHTA and FQGNSA.

V gene TRBV13 combines with J gene TRBJ1-4, with D maybe TRBD1 (5 bases). The V end was cut by 5 bases, the J end by 11 bases, with 15 bases between. The CDR3 extends over 13 amino acids. CDR1 and CDR2 from the germline V gene are PRHDT and FYEKMQ (reference sequence). CDR3 loop: CASSPRWGEKLFF. The CDR3, as DNA: TGTGCCAGCAGCCCTCGGTGGGGGGAGAAACTGTTTTTT.

V usage is TRBV9 and J usage is TRBJ2-7; 7 bases match TRBD2. The germline CDR1 and CDR2 sequences are SGDLS and YYNGEE. The CDR3 has 15 amino acids. Unmatched junction bases numbered 6, after V lost 3 bases and J lost 0 bases. The DNA for the CDR3 is TGTGCCAGCAGCGAGGGAGCGGGGAGCTCCTACGAGCAGTACTTC. It translates to CASSEGAGSSYEQYF.

This chain uses TRBV2 with TRBJ1-5; 9 bases are shared with TRBD1. The CDR3 spans 14 residues. V shed 6 bases and J 6 bases; nucleotides not matched to a gene: 6. Germline CDR1 is SNHLY and CDR2 is FYNNEI. DNA for the CDR3: TGTGCCAGCAGCAAACAGGGGGCATTTCAGCCCCAGCATTTT. It specifies CASSKQGAFQPQHF.

The chain has TRBV18 and TRBJ2-5; D may be TRBD1 (6 bases). Matching the DNA end better, TRBJ2-7 makes the J call doubtful. The CDR3 consists of 13 residues. Per germline, CDR1 KGHSH and CDR2 LQKENI. The CDR3 here is CASSGAQGGEQYF. CDR3 DNA sequence: TGTGCCAGCTCAGGCGCCCAAGGGGGCGAGCAGTACTTC.

V gene TRBV29-1 combines with J gene TRBJ1-5, with 7 positions matching TRBD1. The CDR3 consists of 14 residues. Germline V gene sequence: CDR1 SQVTM, CDR2 ANQGSEA. J was trimmed by 1 base and V by 7 bases; bases with no gene match: 7. The CDR3 is CSARDSGSNQPQHF. The CDR3 nucleotides read TGCAGCGCCCGGGACAGCGGGAGCAATCAGCCCCAGCATTTT.

The chain has TRBV7-9 and TRBJ2-3; D gene uncertain. V shed 5 bases and J shed 3 bases, with 9 bases lying between them. This CDR3 is 13 amino acids long. Germline CDR1 SEHNR, CDR2 FQNEAQ (reference sequence). The CDR3 DNA sequence: TGTGCCAGCAGCCTGAGTAGAACAGATACGCAGTATTTT. The encoded protein is CASSLSRTDTQYF.